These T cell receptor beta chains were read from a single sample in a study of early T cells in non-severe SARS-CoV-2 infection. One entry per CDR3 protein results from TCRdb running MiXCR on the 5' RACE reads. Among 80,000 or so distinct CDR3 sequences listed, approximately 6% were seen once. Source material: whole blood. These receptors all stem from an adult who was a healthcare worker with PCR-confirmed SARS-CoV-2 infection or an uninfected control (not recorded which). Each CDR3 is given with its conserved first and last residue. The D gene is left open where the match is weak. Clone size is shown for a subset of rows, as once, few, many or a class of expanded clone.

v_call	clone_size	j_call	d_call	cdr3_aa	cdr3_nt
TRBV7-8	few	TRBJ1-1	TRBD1	CASSLLVGGAGTEAFF	TGTGCCAGCAGCCTCCTAGTAGGGGGCGCGGGCACTGAAGCTTTCTTT
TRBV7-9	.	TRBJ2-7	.	CASSKSGRYPSEQYF	TGTGCCAGCAGCAAATCGGGACGCTACCCGAGTGAGCAGTACTTC
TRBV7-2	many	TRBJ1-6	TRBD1	CASSLTGTNNSPLHF	TGTGCCAGCAGCTTGACAGGGACAAATAATTCACCCCTCCACTTT
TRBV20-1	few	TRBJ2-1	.	CSAGDLDEQFF	TGCAGTGCTGGGGATTTGGATGAGCAGTTCTTC
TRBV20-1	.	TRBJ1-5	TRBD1	CSARPGDRGRNQPQHF	TGCAGTGCTAGACCAGGGGACAGGGGACGGAATCAGCCCCAGCATTTT
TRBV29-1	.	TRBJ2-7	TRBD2	CSATAGGFSYEQYF	TGCAGCGCCACGGCGGGGGGGTTCTCCTACGAGCAGTACTTC
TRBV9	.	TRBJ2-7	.	CASSVDDRPSYEQYF	TGTGCCAGCAGCGTCGACGACCGTCCCTCCTACGAGCAGTACTTC
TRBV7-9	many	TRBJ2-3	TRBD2	CASNIAGAEGTDTQYF	TGTGCCAGCAACATAGCGGGAGCGGAGGGCACAGATACGCAGTATTTT
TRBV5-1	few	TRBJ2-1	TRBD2	CASSGTSGRYNEQFF	TGCGCCAGCAGCGGGACTAGCGGGAGGTACAATGAGCAGTTCTTC
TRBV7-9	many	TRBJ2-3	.	CASSSGSPTDTQYF	TGTGCCAGCAGCAGCGGGTCTCCCACAGATACGCAGTATTTT
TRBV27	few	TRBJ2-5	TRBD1	CASSFGQGLEVTQYF	TGTGCCAGCAGTTTTGGACAGGGGTTGGAGGTGACCCAGTACTTC
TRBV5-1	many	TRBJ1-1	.	CASSLQGGTEAFF	TGCGCCAGCAGCTTGCAGGGCGGGACTGAAGCTTTCTTT
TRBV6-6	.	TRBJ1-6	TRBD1	CASSTGQGTSPLHF	TGTGCCAGCAGTACGGGACAGGGGACTTCACCCCTCCATTTT
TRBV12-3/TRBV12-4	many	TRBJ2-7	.	CASSLVAWGQAISSYEQYF	TGTGCCAGCAGTTTAGTCGCATGGGGGCAGGCGATAAGCTCCTACGAGCAGTACTTC
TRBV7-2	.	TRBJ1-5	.	CASSLAGPQHF	TGTGCCAGCAGCTTAGCCGGGCCCCAGCATTTT
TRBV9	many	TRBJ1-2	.	CASSSHGPGYGYTF	TGTGCCAGCAGCTCCCACGGCCCAGGGTATGGCTACACCTTC
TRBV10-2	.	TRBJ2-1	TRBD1	CASSESTGDSYNEQFF	TGCGCCAGCAGTGAGTCTACCGGGGACAGTTACAATGAGCAGTTCTTC
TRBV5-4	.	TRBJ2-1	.	CASSPSGFRAWNEQFF	TGTGCCAGCAGCCCGTCAGGGTTCCGGGCATGGAATGAGCAGTTCTTC
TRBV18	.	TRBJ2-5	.	CASSRDPGPKETQYF	TGTGCCAGCTCACGTGATCCGGGGCCTAAAGAGACCCAGTACTTC
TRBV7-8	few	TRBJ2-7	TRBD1	CASSSGTGVFYEQYF	TGTGCCAGCAGCTCCGGGACAGGTGTTTTCTACGAGCAGTACTTC
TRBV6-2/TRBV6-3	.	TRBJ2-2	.	CASSSAGTAGPNTGELFF	TGTGCCAGCAGTTCGGCCGGGACTGCAGGACCGAACACCGGGGAGCTGTTTTTT
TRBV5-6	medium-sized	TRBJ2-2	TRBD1	CASSYPTGNPGELFF	TGTGCCAGCAGCTACCCGACAGGGAACCCCGGGGAGCTGTTTTTT
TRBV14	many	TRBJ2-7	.	CASSQGTGGKTAQYF	TGTGCCAGCAGCCAGGGAACTGGCGGGAAAACCGCGCAGTACTTC
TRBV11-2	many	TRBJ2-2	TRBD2	CASTLSGRAAGELFF	TGTGCCAGCACCCTAAGCGGGAGGGCCGCCGGGGAGCTGTTTTTT
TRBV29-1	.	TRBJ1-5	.	CSVLGTKAGPQHF	TGCAGCGTTCTCGGGACGAAGGCGGGCCCCCAGCATTTT